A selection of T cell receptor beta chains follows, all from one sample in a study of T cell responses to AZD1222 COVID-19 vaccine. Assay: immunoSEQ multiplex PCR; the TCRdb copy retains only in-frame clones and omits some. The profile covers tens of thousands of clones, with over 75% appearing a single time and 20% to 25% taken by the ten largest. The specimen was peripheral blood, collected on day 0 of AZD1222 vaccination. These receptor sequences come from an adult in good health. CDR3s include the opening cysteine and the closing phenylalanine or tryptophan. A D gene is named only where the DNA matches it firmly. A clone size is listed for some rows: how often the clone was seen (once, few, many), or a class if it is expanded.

CDR3nt: TGTGCCAGCAGCTTAATCCAGGGACGGGCCAACGTCCTGACTTTC; CDR3aa: CASSLIQGRANVLTF; abundance: NA; d_gene: NA; v_gene: TRBV11-2; j_gene: TRBJ2-6
CDR3nt: TGTGCCAGCAGGTCCGGGGCAGCCAGCTCCTATAATTCACCCCTCCACTTT; CDR3aa: CASRSGAASSYNSPLHF; abundance: NA; d_gene: NA; v_gene: TRBV27; j_gene: TRBJ1-6
CDR3nt: TGCGCCAGCAGCCCCGCGGGCCTCATGAATACGCAGTATTTT; CDR3aa: CASSPAGLMNTQYF; abundance: NA; d_gene: NA; v_gene: TRBV5-1; j_gene: TRBJ2-3
CDR3nt: TGTGCCAGCAGTTCTGTAGCGGGAGCGCCCGACTACGAGCAGTACTTC; CDR3aa: CASSSVAGAPDYEQYF; abundance: NA; d_gene: TRBD2; v_gene: TRBV11-2; j_gene: TRBJ2-7
CDR3nt: TGTGCCTGGAGTGTACAGGTGGCATCACCCCTCCACTTT; CDR3aa: CAWSVQVASPLHF; abundance: once; d_gene: NA; v_gene: TRBV30; j_gene: TRBJ1-6
CDR3nt: TGTGCCAGCAGCTTGGGCGGGGGGACGGGGGATACGCAGTATTTT; CDR3aa: CASSLGGGTGDTQYF; abundance: NA; d_gene: TRBD2; v_gene: TRBV7-6; j_gene: TRBJ2-3
CDR3nt: TGTGCCAGCAGCCATCAAGGGGGACAGGGGTCCTACAATGAGCAGTTCTTC; CDR3aa: CASSHQGGQGSYNEQFF; abundance: NA; d_gene: TRBD1; v_gene: TRBV4-2; j_gene: TRBJ2-1
CDR3nt: TGTGCCAGCAGCTTGCCCCACCTGACAGGGGAAAGGGAAAAACTGTTTTTT; CDR3aa: CASSLPHLTGEREKLFF; abundance: NA; d_gene: TRBD1; v_gene: TRBV5-5; j_gene: TRBJ1-4
CDR3nt: TGTGCCAGCAGCCAGCCGCAAAGCTCCTACAATGAGCAGTTCTTC; CDR3aa: CASSQPQSSYNEQFF; abundance: NA; d_gene: NA; v_gene: TRBV14; j_gene: TRBJ2-1
CDR3nt: TGCGCCAGCAACCTCTACGAGCAGTACTTC; CDR3aa: CASNLYEQYF; abundance: medium-sized; d_gene: NA; v_gene: TRBV10-1; j_gene: TRBJ2-7
CDR3nt: TGTGCCAGCAGTTTTCGTCACACCTTAACCCCCGCCTACGAGCAGTACTTC; CDR3aa: CASSFRHTLTPAYEQYF; abundance: NA; d_gene: NA; v_gene: TRBV27; j_gene: TRBJ2-7